What follows describes a single T cell receptor (beta chain). The record originates from a study of blood T cell repertoires in COVID-19. In the study overall: COVID-19 samples collected from the United States, Italy and Spain covered acute and convalescent phases.

This CDR3 contains 14 residues. Between the trimmed V and J ends, which lost 2 bases and 0 bases, there was a span of 7 bases. Germline lookup yields CDR1 MDHEN and CDR2 SYDVKM. Per the original methods: By means of reference gene primer amplification, nucleated cell counts were estimated. Profiled with immunoSEQ multiplex PCR; TCRdb holds only in-frame clones, not every one. V, J and clone size are those of that table, while D and trimming were read from the DNA. The sample yields hundreds of thousands of clones, about 90% seen once. The rearrangement uses TRBV28 and TRBJ1-1; D gene ambiguous. The specimen sequenced was peripheral blood. This sequence was found in a man between 18 and 29 years old with active or convalescent COVID-19. CDR3 protein: CASSLQAMNTEAFF. The CDR3 DNA reads TGTGCCAGCAGTTTACAGGCCATGAACACTGAAGCTTTCTTT.